Shown below are 11 T cell receptor beta chains from a single sample sequenced in a study of CD8+ T cells in alopecia areata. Sequencing relied on a cDNA template that was reverse transcribed from extracted RNA. TCRdb keeps only in-frame clones here, not all; method: immunoSEQ multiplex PCR. Among tens of thousands of clones listed, roughly 47% were seen once. Sequences were obtained from NKG2D-low CD8+ T cells sorted from blood. The receptor source for this set is a human donor with alopecia areata.

In this sample, this clone turned up once. J is TRBJ2-1 and V is TRBV5-4; D not resolved. This CDR3 is 13 amino acids long. V lost 4 bases and J lost 5, with 10 bases in between. Germline CDR1 SGHNT, CDR2 YYREEE (reference sequence). The chain's CDR3 is CASSPIEDNEQFF. The DNA for the CDR3 is TGTGCCAGCAGCCCGATCGAAGACAATGAGCAGTTCTTC.

This clone was counted a single time. The chain employs TRBV2 and TRBJ2-1; a weak D match, TRBD1 (7 bases). V gave up 7 bases and J gave up 7 bases, with 17 bases separating them. Per the germline V gene, CDR1 is SNHLY and CDR2 is FYNNEI. CDR3 length: 14 residues. This CDR3 reads CASKDQGGPNEQFF. The CDR3 DNA reads as TGTGCCAGCAAGGACCAGGGGGGCCCGAATGAGCAGTTCTTC. Full variable domain (missing parts from reference TRBV2 and TRBJ2-1): EPEVTQTPSHQVTQMGQEVILRCVPISNHLYFYWYRQILGQKVEFLVSFYNNEISEKSEIFDDQFSVERPDGSNFTLKIRSTKLEDSAMYFCASKDQGGPNEQFFGPGTRLTVL.

This rearrangement joins TRBV29-1 to TRBJ2-5, with 12 bases fitting TRBD2. Germline lookup yields CDR1 SQVTM and CDR2 ANQGSEA. This CDR3 is 14 amino acids long. The V and J ends lost 6 bases and 4 bases, in that order; junction bases with no gene match: 6. CDR3 DNA sequence: TGCAGCGTCCCTAGCGGGAGGGCCTTAGAGACCCAGTACTTC. Translated, it gives CSVPSGRALETQYF.

This clone was recorded a few times. This chain joins TRBV29-1 and TRBJ1-2; D unresolved. The CDR3 runs to 11 residues. Germline V gives CDR1 SQVTM, CDR2 ANQGSEA. Trimming took 5 bases from V and 4 from J, leaving 8 bases between them. As DNA, the CDR3 is TGCAGCGTTCGCTGGACCTATGGCTACACCTTC. It codes for CSVRWTYGYTF.

The gene calls are TRBV7-8 and TRBJ2-1; TRBD2 aligns across 7 bases. The CDR3 is 14 amino acids. V lost 5 bases and J lost 7; bases outside the gene matches: 8. CDR1 and CDR2 (germline): SGHVS, FQNEAQ. The CDR3 loop reads CASSMTGGGNEQFF. The DNA of the CDR3 is TGTGCCAGCAGCATGACGGGGGGTGGGAATGAGCAGTTCTTC.

The chain couples TRBV7-9 to TRBJ2-7; a weak D match, TRBD2 (6 bases). Trimming cost V 1 base and J 3 bases, with 7 bases left between them. The CDR3 consists of 13 residues. Germline V gives CDR1 SEHNR, CDR2 FQNEAQ (reference sequence). In nucleotides, the CDR3 is TGTGCCAGCAGCTTAGGGAGGGGCTACGAGCAGTACTTC. Protein product: CASSLGRGYEQYF. The variable domain in full, completed from reference TRBV7-9 and TRBJ2-7, reads DTGVSQNPRHKITKRGQNVTFRCDPISEHNRLYWYRQTLGQGPEFLTYFQNEAQLEKSRLLSDRFSAERPKGSFSTLEIQRTEQGDSAMYLCASSLGRGYEQYFGPGTRLTVT.

The chain employs TRBV29-1 and TRBJ1-1; a weak D match, TRBD1 (5 bases). The ends were cut back, 6 bases at V and 1 base at J, with 12 bases in the middle. Germline assignment: CDR1 SQVTM and CDR2 ANQGSEA. This CDR3 region has 13 residues. The CDR3 protein is CSVGTDGNTEAFF. DNA of the CDR3: TGCAGCGTGGGGACCGACGGGAACACTGAAGCTTTCTTT.

In its sample, this clone was seen a few times. The chain uses TRBV23-1 and TRBJ2-7; tentatively, D is TRBD1 (5 bases). TRBV23-1 counts as an open reading frame of uncertain function. The V gene lost 4 bases and the J gene lost 7 bases, with 17 bases spanning the gap. There are 14 residues in the CDR3. The CDR3 sequence: CASSPPKGRREQYF. The CDR3 nucleotides are TGCGCCAGCAGTCCTCCAAAGGGGCGCCGGGAGCAGTACTTC.

Only a few counts were recorded for this clone. The chain recombines TRBV28 with TRBJ2-1; D is possibly TRBD2 (5 bases). This CDR3 has 14 amino acids. Germline CDR1 is MDHEN and CDR2 is SYDVKM. Trimming cost V 7 bases and J 7 bases, with 17 bases left between them. The CDR3 sequence: CASMGSSRGNEQFF. DNA for the CDR3: TGTGCCAGCATGGGGTCTTCCCGAGGGAATGAGCAGTTCTTC.

Written as DNA, the CDR3 is TGTGCCAGCAGTCAGAAGGAACAAACCTACGAGCAGTACTTC. This translates into CASSQKEQTYEQYF. V gene TRBV7-2 combines with J gene TRBJ2-7; unclear D gene. This CDR3 contains 14 residues. V was trimmed by 6 bases and J by 2 bases, leaving 14 bases between them. Germline loops: CDR1 SGHTA, CDR2 FQGNSA. Combining the CDR3 with reference TRBV7-2 and TRBJ2-7 gives the whole variable domain GAGVSQSPSNKVTEKGKDVELRCDPISGHTALYWYRQSLGQGLEFLIYFQGNSAPDKSGLPSDRFSAERTGGSVSTLTIQRTQQEDSAVYLCASSQKEQTYEQYFGPGTRLTVT.

The V call is TRBV27, the J call TRBJ1-1; tentative D call: TRBD1 (6 bases). CDR1 and CDR2 (germline): MNHEY, SMNVEV (reference sequence). Trimming removed 3 bases at V and 5 bases at J, with 10 bases between. The CDR3 spans 13 residues. CDR3 in DNA: TGTGCCAGCAGTTTTTACAGGGATACTGAAGCTTTCTTT. This encodes CASSFYRDTEAFF.